This TCR beta chain was sequenced during a study of blood T cell repertoires in COVID-19. Study summary: PBMCs, B-cell-depleted T cells, or T cells were the source of the cDNA or gDNA that made up the material.

In the original analysis: Nucleated cell number was recorded as an estimate derived from reference gene primer amplification. Assay used: immunoSEQ multiplex PCR; TCRdb lists only in-frame clones, some missing. For V, J and clone size, that table is used; D and trimming come from the DNA. The table includes 110,000 or so clones, around 90% detected once. Trimming took off 4 bases at V and 3 bases at J, with 18 bases between the two ends. The germline gives CDR1 SGHAT, CDR2 FQNNGV. The CDR3 extends over 16 amino acids. The sequenced material came from peripheral blood. The receptor was isolated from a human donor in a cohort sampled during active COVID-19. V is TRBV11-2 and J is TRBJ1-2; a weak D match, TRBD1 (6 bases). CDR3 coding DNA: TGTGCCAGCAGCTCCGTGGCGCGACAGGCTTACTATGGCTACACCTTC. Residues: CASSSVARQAYYGYTF.